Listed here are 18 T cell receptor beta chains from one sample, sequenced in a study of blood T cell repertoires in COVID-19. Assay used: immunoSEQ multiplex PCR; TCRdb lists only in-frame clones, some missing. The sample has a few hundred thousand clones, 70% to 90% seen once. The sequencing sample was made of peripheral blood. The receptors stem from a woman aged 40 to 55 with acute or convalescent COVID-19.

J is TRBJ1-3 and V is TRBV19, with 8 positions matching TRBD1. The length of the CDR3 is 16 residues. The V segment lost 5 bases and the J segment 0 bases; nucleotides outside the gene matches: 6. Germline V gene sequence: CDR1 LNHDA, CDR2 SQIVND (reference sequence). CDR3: CASSPDRGFSGNTIYF. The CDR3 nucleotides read TGTGCCAGTAGTCCCGACAGGGGTTTCTCTGGAAACACCATATATTTT.

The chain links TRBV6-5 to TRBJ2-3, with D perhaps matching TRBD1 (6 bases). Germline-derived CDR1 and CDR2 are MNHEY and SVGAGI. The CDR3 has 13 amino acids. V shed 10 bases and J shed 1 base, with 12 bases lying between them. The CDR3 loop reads CATIAGGTDTQYF. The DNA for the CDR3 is TGTGCCACCATAGCAGGGGGCACAGATACGCAGTATTTT.

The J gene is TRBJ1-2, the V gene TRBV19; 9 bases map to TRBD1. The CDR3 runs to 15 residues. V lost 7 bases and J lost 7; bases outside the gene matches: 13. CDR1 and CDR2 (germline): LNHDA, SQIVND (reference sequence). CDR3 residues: CASTPAGQGIPGYTF. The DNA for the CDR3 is TGTGCCAGTACCCCCGCGGGACAGGGAATCCCTGGCTACACCTTC.

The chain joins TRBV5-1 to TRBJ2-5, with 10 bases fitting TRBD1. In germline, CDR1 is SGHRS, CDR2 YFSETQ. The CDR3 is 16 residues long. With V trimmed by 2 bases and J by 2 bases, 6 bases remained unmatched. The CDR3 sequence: CASSFADRGPQETQYF. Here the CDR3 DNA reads TGCGCCAGCAGCTTCGCCGACAGGGGGCCACAAGAGACCCAGTACTTC.

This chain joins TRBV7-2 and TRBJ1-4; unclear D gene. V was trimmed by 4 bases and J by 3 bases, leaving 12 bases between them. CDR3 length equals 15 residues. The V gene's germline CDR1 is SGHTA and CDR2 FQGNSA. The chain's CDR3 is CASSSSVGANEKLFF. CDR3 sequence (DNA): TGTGCCAGCAGCTCCTCGGTGGGAGCTAATGAAAAACTGTTTTTT.

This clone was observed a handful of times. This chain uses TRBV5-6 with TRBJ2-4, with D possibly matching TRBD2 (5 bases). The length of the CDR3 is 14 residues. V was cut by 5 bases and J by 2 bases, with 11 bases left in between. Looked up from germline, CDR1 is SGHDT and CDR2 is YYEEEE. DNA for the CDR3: TGTGCCAGCAGGGAGACCGGGACCAAAAACATTCAGTACTTC. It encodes CASRETGTKNIQYF.

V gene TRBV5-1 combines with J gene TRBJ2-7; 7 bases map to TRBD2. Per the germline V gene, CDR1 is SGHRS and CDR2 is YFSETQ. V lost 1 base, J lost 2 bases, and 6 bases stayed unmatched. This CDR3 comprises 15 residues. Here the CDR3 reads CASSLTAGEAYEQYV. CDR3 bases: TGCGCCAGCAGCTTGACGGCGGGGGAAGCCTACGAGCAGTACGTC.

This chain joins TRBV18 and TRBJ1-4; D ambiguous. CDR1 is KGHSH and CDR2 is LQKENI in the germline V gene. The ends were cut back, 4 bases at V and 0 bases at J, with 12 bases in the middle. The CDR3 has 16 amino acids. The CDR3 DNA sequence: TGTGCCAGCTCACTCGTAGTCCCCGCAACTAATGAAAAACTGTTTTTT. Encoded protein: CASSLVVPATNEKLFF.

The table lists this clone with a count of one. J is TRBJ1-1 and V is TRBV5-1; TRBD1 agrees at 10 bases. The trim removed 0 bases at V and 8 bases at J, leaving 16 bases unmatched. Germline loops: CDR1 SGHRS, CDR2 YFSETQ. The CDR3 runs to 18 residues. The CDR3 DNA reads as TGCGCCAGCAGCTTGGCCCTGCTCGGGACAGGGGCGCGAAGGGAAGCTTTCTTT. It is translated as CASSLALLGTGARREAFF.

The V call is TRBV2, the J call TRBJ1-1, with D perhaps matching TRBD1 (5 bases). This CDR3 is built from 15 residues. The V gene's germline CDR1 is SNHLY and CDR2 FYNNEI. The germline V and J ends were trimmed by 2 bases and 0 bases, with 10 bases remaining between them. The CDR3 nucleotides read TGTGCCAGCAGTGAACAGCAGACAGTGAACACTGAAGCTTTCTTT. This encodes CASSEQQTVNTEAFF.

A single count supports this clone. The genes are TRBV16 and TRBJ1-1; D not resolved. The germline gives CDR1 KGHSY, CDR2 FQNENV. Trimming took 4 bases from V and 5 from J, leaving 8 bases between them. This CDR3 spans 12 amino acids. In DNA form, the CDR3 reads TGTGCCAGCAGCCGCCAGTTGACTGAAGCTTTCTTT. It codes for CASSRQLTEAFF.

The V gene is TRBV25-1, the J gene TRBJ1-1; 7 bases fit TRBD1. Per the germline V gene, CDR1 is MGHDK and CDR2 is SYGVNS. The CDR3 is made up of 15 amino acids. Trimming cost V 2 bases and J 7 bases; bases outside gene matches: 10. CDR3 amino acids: CASSEIDRAVGEAFF. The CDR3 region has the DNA TGTGCCAGCAGTGAAATCGACAGGGCTGTAGGTGAAGCTTTCTTT.

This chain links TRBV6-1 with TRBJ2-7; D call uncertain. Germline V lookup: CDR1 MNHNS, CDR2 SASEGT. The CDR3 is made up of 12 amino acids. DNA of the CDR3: TGTGCCAGCAGTGACCGGGTCTCTATTAAGGACGTC. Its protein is CASSDRVSIKDV.

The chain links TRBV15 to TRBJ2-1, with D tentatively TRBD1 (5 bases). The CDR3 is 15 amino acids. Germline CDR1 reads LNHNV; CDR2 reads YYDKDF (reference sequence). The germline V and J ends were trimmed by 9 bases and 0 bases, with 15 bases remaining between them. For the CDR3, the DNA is TGTGCCACGGACAATGGAAGGAGCTCCTACAATGAGCAGTTCTTC. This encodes CATDNGRSSYNEQFF.

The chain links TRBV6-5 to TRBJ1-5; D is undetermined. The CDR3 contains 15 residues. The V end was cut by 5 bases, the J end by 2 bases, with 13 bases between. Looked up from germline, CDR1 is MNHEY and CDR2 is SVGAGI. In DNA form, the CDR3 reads TGTGCCAGCAGTCTGGGTCCGCAGGGCAATCAGCCCCAGCATTTT. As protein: CASSLGPQGNQPQHF.

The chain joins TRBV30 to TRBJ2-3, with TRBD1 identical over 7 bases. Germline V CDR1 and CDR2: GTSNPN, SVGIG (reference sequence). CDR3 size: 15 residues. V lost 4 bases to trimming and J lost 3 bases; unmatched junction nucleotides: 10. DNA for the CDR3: TGTGCCTGGAATATAGGGACAGCACGGACAGATACGCAGTATTTT. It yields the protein CAWNIGTARTDTQYF.

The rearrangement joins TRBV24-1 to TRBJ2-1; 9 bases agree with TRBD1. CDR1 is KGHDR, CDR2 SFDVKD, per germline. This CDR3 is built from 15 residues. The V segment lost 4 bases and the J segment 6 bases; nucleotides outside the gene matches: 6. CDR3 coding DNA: TGTGCCACCAGTGACGCAGGGACAGGGAGCAATGAGCAGTTCTTC. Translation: CATSDAGTGSNEQFF.

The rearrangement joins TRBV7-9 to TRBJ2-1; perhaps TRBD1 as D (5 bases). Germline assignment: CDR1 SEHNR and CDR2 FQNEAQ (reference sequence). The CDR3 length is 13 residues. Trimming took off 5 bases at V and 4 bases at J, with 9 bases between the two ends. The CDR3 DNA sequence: TGTGCCAGCAGCCAAGACAGTTACAATGAGCAGTTCTTC. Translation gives CASSQDSYNEQFF.